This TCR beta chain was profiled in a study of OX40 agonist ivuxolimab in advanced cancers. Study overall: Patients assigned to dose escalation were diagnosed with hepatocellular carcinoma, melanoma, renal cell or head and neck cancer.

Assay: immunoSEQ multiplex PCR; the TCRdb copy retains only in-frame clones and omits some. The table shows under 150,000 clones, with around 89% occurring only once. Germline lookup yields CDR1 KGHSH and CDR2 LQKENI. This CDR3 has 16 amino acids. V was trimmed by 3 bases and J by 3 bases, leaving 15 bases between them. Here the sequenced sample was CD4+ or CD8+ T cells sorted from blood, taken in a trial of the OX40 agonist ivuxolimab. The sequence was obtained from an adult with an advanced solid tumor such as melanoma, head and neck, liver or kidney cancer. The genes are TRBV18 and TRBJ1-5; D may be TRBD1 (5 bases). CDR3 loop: CASSPPGGNYNQPQHF. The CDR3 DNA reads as TGTGCCAGCTCACCTCCCGGGGGTAACTACAATCAGCCCCAGCATTTT.